This TCR beta chain emerged from a study of T-cell reconstitution after alpha-beta-depleted transplantation in children. Regarding the study as a whole: T-cell numbers and diversity, one year after transplant, stemmed largely from T cells that were newly produced.

TCRbeta library construction was performed incorporating unique molecular identifiers. TCRdb reanalysed the PCR reads using MiXCR and keeps one entry per CDR3 protein. The sample holds a few hundred thousand distinct CDR3 sequences, approximately 41% seen once. As to this clonotype: What it binds is not known.

Germline CDR1 SEHNR, CDR2 FQNEAQ (reference sequence). V lost 8 bases to trimming and J lost 4 bases; unmatched junction nucleotides: 11. The CDR3 consists of 15 residues. The gene calls are TRBV7-9 and TRBJ2-3; 8 bases match TRBD1. Source: PBMCs, taken before TCRalphabeta/CD19-depleted stem cell transplant. This clonotype was sampled from a girl aged 2 to 10 with aplastic anemia, due to receive a stem cell transplant. The CDR3 reads CASDPRGRLPDTQYF. CDR3 bases: TGTGCCAGCGACCCCAGGGGGCGACTCCCAGATACGCAGTATTTT.